These 23 T cell receptor beta chains originate from one sample sequenced in a study of T cells after yellow fever vaccination. TCRdb recomputed calls from the 5' RACE reads with MiXCR, one row per CDR3 protein. Here the sample spans 550,000 or so distinct CDR3 sequences, about 19% being singletons. The sample in question was PBMCs, obtained 15 days after the yellow fever booster vaccination. Receptors originate from a man in his thirties or forties who received the YFV17D yellow fever vaccine.

V gene TRBV13 combines with J gene TRBJ2-2; possible D gene TRBD1, 5 bases. Trimming cost V 2 bases and J 7 bases, with 8 bases left between them. Germline CDR1 is PRHDT and CDR2 is FYEKMQ (reference sequence). The CDR3 length is 13 residues. The CDR3 DNA is TGTGCCAGCAGCTTAAGGGGTGACGGGGAGCTGTTTTTT. Its translation is CASSLRGDGELFF.

The chain uses TRBV5-5 and TRBJ2-4; D ambiguous. V was shortened by 0 bases and J by 0 bases, with 10 bases between the two germline ends. Germline V gene lookup returns CDR1 SGHKS and CDR2 YYEKEE (reference sequence). This CDR3 contains 16 residues. The CDR3 DNA sequence: TGTGCCAGCAGCTTGGCTGACTTCTTAGCCAAAAACATTCAGTACTTC. It encodes CASSLADFLAKNIQYF.

The chain couples TRBV12-3 or TRBV12-4 to TRBJ1-4; D is unresolved. CDR3 length: 12 amino acids. Trimming removed 6 bases from V and 3 bases from J, with 5 bases in between. The CDR3, as DNA: TGTGCCAGCAGGGCGGCTAATGAAAAACTGTTTTTT. It is translated as CASRAANEKLFF.

This clonotype has a count of ten or more. V usage is TRBV11-2 and J usage is TRBJ2-3, with D hard to call. Germline V gene data show CDR1 as SGHAT and CDR2 as FQNNGV. The CDR3 runs 12 residues. Trimming cost V 7 bases and J 2 bases, with 7 bases left between them. The CDR3 DNA is TGTGCCAGCACCCCGTCCACAGATACGCAGTATTTT. This codes for CASTPSTDTQYF.

V gene TRBV5-1 combines with J gene TRBJ2-7; D is undetermined. Trimming pared 1 base from V and 6 bases from J, leaving 8 bases between. The CDR3 loop spans 12 amino acids. The germline gives CDR1 SGHRS, CDR2 YFSETQ. DNA of the CDR3: TGCGCCAGCAGCTTGTCCCGACTCGAGCAGTACTTC. Protein: CASSLSRLEQYF.

The genes are TRBV5-4 and TRBJ2-1; D assignment may be TRBD1 or TRBD2 (7 bases each). Germline CDR1 and CDR2: SGHNT and YYREEE (reference sequence). The CDR3 totals 15 residues. V was pared by 0 bases and J by 10 bases, with 17 bases between. This chain's CDR3 is CASSLAGGGPEEQFF. The CDR3 region has the DNA TGTGCCAGCAGCTTGGCAGGGGGAGGGCCTGAAGAGCAGTTCTTC. Using reference TRBV5-4 and TRBJ2-1 for the parts outside the CDR3, the full variable domain is ETGVTQSPTHLIKTRGQQVTLRCSSQSGHNTVSWYQQALGQGPQFIFQYYREEENGRGNFPPRFSGLQFPNYSSELNVNALELDDSALYLCASSLAGGGPEEQFFGPGTRLTVL.

This clonotype has just a few counts. The rearrangement joins TRBV6-1 to TRBJ1-5; TRBD1 is a possible D gene (5 bases). Germline CDR1 is MNHNS and CDR2 is SASEGT. V gave up 1 base and J gave up 6 bases, with 10 bases separating them. The CDR3 is 14 residues long. CDR3 DNA sequence: TGTGCCAGCAGTGAAGGGATAGGGGTTCAGCCCCAGCATTTT. It codes for CASSEGIGVQPQHF.

This chain connects TRBV3-1 to TRBJ1-4; D is ambiguous. V gave up 1 base and J gave up 10 bases, with 10 bases separating them. From germline, CDR1 is LGHDT and CDR2 YNNKEL (reference sequence). This CDR3 comprises 13 residues. The CDR3 sequence: CASSQVTRGKLFF. CDR3 DNA: TGTGCCAGCAGCCAAGTTACCCGCGGAAAACTGTTTTTT.

The rearrangement joins TRBV6-5 to TRBJ2-3, with TRBD2 matching 11 bases. The germline V gene has CDR1 MNHEY and CDR2 SVGAGI. The length of the CDR3 is 16 residues. The trim removed 4 bases at V and 4 bases at J, leaving 7 bases unmatched. CDR3 sequence: CASSFIAGGLSDTQYF. In DNA form, the CDR3 reads TGTGCCAGCAGTTTCATAGCGGGAGGGCTGTCAGATACGCAGTATTTT.

For the CDR3, the DNA is TGTGCCAGCAGGGTCCCTCTCTCGAACACCGGGGAGCTGTTTTTT. It translates to CASRVPLSNTGELFF. The chain combines TRBV28 with TRBJ2-2; D unresolved. This CDR3 comprises 15 residues. Trimming took off 6 bases at V and 0 bases at J, with 11 bases between the two ends. CDR1 MDHEN and CDR2 SYDVKM come from the germline V gene.

The CDR3 coding sequence is TGCAGTGCTAGTGCAGGGGAGACGTACACTGAAGCTTTCTTT. It codes for CSASAGETYTEAFF. The rearrangement uses TRBV20-1 and TRBJ1-1, with D possibly TRBD1 on 6 matching bases. CDR3 length: 14 residues. Germline-derived CDR1 and CDR2 are DFQATT and SNEGSKA (reference sequence). V dropped 3 bases and J dropped 3 bases, with 14 bases sitting between them.

The chain uses TRBV6-1 and TRBJ1-5, with D uncertain. This CDR3 spans 12 amino acids. Germline CDR1 reads MNHNS; CDR2 reads SASEGT. V was clipped by 7 bases and J by 6 bases, with 10 bases between them. This CDR3 is CASTDPGQPQHF. CDR3 DNA sequence: TGTGCCAGCACTGATCCGGGTCAGCCCCAGCATTTT.

This clonotype was picked up a small number of times. V usage is TRBV11-2 and J usage is TRBJ2-1, with TRBD2 matching over 9 bases. This CDR3 has 17 residues. The germline V gene encodes CDR1 SGHAT and CDR2 FQNNGV. Trimming removed 3 bases from V and 6 bases from J; junction bases left unmatched: 12. The CDR3 DNA reads as TGTGCCAGCAGCTTCGACCCGAGTAGCGGGAGTTTCAATGAGCAGTTCTTC. Translated: CASSFDPSSGSFNEQFF. The complete variable domain, with remaining parts taken from reference TRBV11-2 and TRBJ2-1, reads EAGVAQSPRYKIIEKRQSVAFWCNPISGHATLYWYQQILGQGPKLLIQFQNNGVVDDSQLPKDRFSAERLKGVDSTLKIQPAKLEDSAVYLCASSFDPSSGSFNEQFFGPGTRLTVL.

This clonotype was observed a few times. The J gene is TRBJ2-4, the V gene TRBV14; possible D gene TRBD2, 5 bases. The CDR3 has 17 amino acids. The germline V and J ends were trimmed by 0 bases and 0 bases, with 12 bases remaining between them. Per germline, CDR1 SGHDN and CDR2 FVKESK. The CDR3 region is CASSQEVVGLAKNIQYF. The DNA of the CDR3 is TGTGCCAGCAGCCAAGAAGTTGTAGGACTAGCCAAAAACATTCAGTACTTC.

This clonotype was seen a few times. The chain carries TRBV4-2 and TRBJ2-7; D might be TRBD1 or TRBD2, each matching 5 bases. The ends were cut back, 0 bases at V and 2 bases at J, with 8 bases in the middle. Germline V gene sequence: CDR1 LGHNA, CDR2 YNFKEQ. The CDR3 loop spans 14 amino acids. The CDR3 loop is CASSQESGPYEQYF. The DNA for the CDR3 is TGTGCCAGCAGCCAAGAGTCGGGGCCCTACGAGCAGTACTTC.

The chain is built from TRBV7-9 and TRBJ2-1, with a tentative D call TRBD1 (7 bases). V was shortened by 6 bases and J by 6 bases, with 15 bases between the two germline ends. This CDR3 region has 14 residues. Germline-derived CDR1 and CDR2 are SEHNR and FQNEAQ (reference sequence). This CDR3 reads CASSPGGISNEQFF. In nucleotides, the CDR3 is TGTGCCAGCAGTCCAGGGGGGATCAGCAATGAGCAGTTCTTC.

This clonotype was observed a handful of times. CDR3 protein: CASSQANSDTEAFF. CDR3 DNA: TGTGCCAGCAGCCAAGCGAATTCGGACACTGAAGCTTTCTTT. The chain is built from TRBV4-2 and TRBJ1-1, with D unresolved. The CDR3 runs to 14 residues. The germline gives CDR1 LGHNA, CDR2 YNFKEQ. V was pared by 1 base and J by 3 bases, with 9 bases between.

The chain joins TRBV5-1 to TRBJ2-7; 10 bases are shared with TRBD2. Germline values: CDR1 SGHRS, CDR2 YFSETQ. There are 15 residues in the CDR3. With 0 bases clipped from V and 6 bases from J, the junction kept 6 bases outside the gene matches. DNA of the CDR3: TGCGCCAGCAGCTTGGAGCTAGCGGGAGCGGGCGAGCAGTACTTC. Its translation: CASSLELAGAGEQYF.

This clonotype occurred a few times. V usage is TRBV29-1 and J usage is TRBJ2-2; tentative D call: TRBD2 (5 bases). The CDR3 spans 12 residues. CDR1 SQVTM and CDR2 ANQGSEA come from the germline V gene. Trimming removed 3 bases at V and 5 bases at J, with 7 bases between. The CDR3 spells CSVDSGTGELFF. In DNA form, the CDR3 reads TGCAGCGTTGATTCGGGGACCGGGGAGCTGTTTTTT.

This clonotype was detected a few times. The V call is TRBV20-1, the J call TRBJ2-1, with 7 positions matching TRBD1. V lost 5 bases and J lost 8; bases outside the gene matches: 3. The CDR3 runs to 11 residues. CDR1 and CDR2 (germline): DFQATT, SNEGSKA (reference sequence). The CDR3 loop is CSAVQGDEQFF. The CDR3 DNA reads as TGCAGTGCTGTCCAGGGGGATGAGCAGTTCTTC.

The CDR3 region is CASGTGGSYEQYF. CDR3 sequence (DNA): TGTGCCAGTGGGACAGGCGGCTCCTACGAGCAGTACTTC. The J gene is TRBJ2-7, the V gene TRBV6-2 or TRBV6-3, with 8 bases identical to TRBD1. This CDR3 region has 13 residues. The trim removed 9 bases at V and 0 bases at J, leaving 4 bases unmatched. Germline-derived CDR1 and CDR2 are MNHEY and SVGEGT.

The V and J genes are TRBV6-1 and TRBJ2-2; 13 bases agree with TRBD2. The CDR3 extends over 19 amino acids. Germline values: CDR1 MNHNS, CDR2 SASEGT. The V gene end was trimmed by 6 bases and the J gene end by 2 bases; junction bases not matched to a gene: 12. CDR3: CASSPRGLAGWSNTGELFF. As DNA, the CDR3 is TGTGCCAGCAGCCCCCGGGGACTAGCGGGATGGTCTAACACCGGGGAGCTGTTTTTT.

The rearrangement joins TRBV5-1 to TRBJ2-1; a possible D gene is TRBD2 (5 bases). The CDR3 sequence is 14 residues long. Germline CDR1 SGHRS, CDR2 YFSETQ. Deletions cut 0 bases from V and 10 bases from J, with 14 bases between. The CDR3 is CASSLVREGGEQFF. DNA for the CDR3: TGCGCCAGCAGCTTGGTCCGCGAGGGCGGGGAGCAGTTCTTC.